The rows below give T cell receptor beta chains drawn from one sample of a study of CD8 T cells in ankylosing spondylitis. Via MiXCR, TCRdb re-called the 5' RACE reads, giving one row per CDR3 protein. Among some 840,000 distinct CDR3 sequences listed, roughly 12% were seen once. Specimen: blood, either unsorted or a sorted T cell fraction (not recorded which). The source of these receptors is a male donor with ankylosing spondylitis. The CDR3 runs from the conserved cysteine through the conserved F or W. D genes are given only for firm matches. Size is stated for part of the rows, as once, few or many counts, or as a class when the clone is expanded.

J: TRBJ2-7
size: few
D: .
V: TRBV2
DNA: TGTGCCAGCAGGAGGTACGGAGCCTACGAGCAGTACTTC
CDR3: CASRRYGAYEQYF

J: TRBJ1-5
size: many
D: .
V: TRBV11-2
DNA: TGTGCCAGCAGTTTGACAGTCAATCAGCCCCAGCATTTT
CDR3: CASSLTVNQPQHF

J: TRBJ2-1
size: .
D: TRBD2
V: TRBV27
DNA: TGTGCCAGCAGTCGTAGCGGGAGGGCCGATTTCAAGTATGAGCAGTTCTTC
CDR3: CASSRSGRADFKYEQFF

J: TRBJ1-2
size: few
D: .
V: TRBV5-1
DNA: TGCGCCAGCAGCGTGACAACTGGCGGCTACACCTTC
CDR3: CASSVTTGGYTF

J: TRBJ2-5
size: few
D: .
V: TRBV4-3
DNA: TGCGCCAGCAGCCAAGGCGGGCTATTCCAAGAGACCCAGTACTTC
CDR3: CASSQGGLFQETQYF

J: TRBJ1-3
size: few
D: .
V: TRBV7-2
DNA: TGTGCCAGCAGCTTATCCCATCGGTCTGGAAACACCATATATTTT
CDR3: CASSLSHRSGNTIYF

J: TRBJ2-1
size: few
D: TRBD2
V: TRBV10-3
DNA: TGTGCCATCAGAGGACTAGCGGTCTACAATGAGCAGTTCTTC
CDR3: CAIRGLAVYNEQFF

J: TRBJ2-7
size: .
D: TRBD1
V: TRBV6-1
DNA: TGTGCCAGCCGTCTCGCGGGGGACAGGGGGCGCGAGCAGTACTTC
CDR3: CASRLAGDRGREQYF

J: TRBJ1-6
size: few
D: .
V: TRBV20-1
DNA: TGCAGTGCTATAAAAGACGATAATTCACCCCTCCACTTT
CDR3: CSAIKDDNSPLHF

J: TRBJ2-7
size: .
D: TRBD2
V: TRBV7-6
DNA: TGTGCCAGCAGCTTAAGCGCTAGCGGGGGCTACGAGCAGTACTTC
CDR3: CASSLSASGGYEQYF

J: TRBJ1-4
size: many
D: .
V: TRBV5-1
DNA: TGCGCCAGCAGCTTGACACCGAACACCCTCGGTGAAAAACTGTTTTTT
CDR3: CASSLTPNTLGEKLFF

J: TRBJ2-2
size: .
D: .
V: TRBV6-5
DNA: TGTGCCAGCAGTTCCGACAGCCTTAGGAACACCGGGGAGCTGTTTTTT
CDR3: CASSSDSLRNTGELFF

J: TRBJ1-5
size: many
D: TRBD1
V: TRBV5-1
DNA: TGCGCCAGCAGAGAGGGGGCATATAGCAATCAGCCCCAGCATTTT
CDR3: CASREGAYSNQPQHF

J: TRBJ1-1
size: once
D: .
V: TRBV20-1
DNA: TGCAGTGCTAGAGAAGGTACACTTGTAGCTTTCTTT
CDR3: CSAREGTLVAFF

J: TRBJ2-1
size: few
D: TRBD2
V: TRBV20-1
DNA: TGCAGTGCTAGAGACGGTGGTACTAGCGGTTACAATGAGCAGTTCTTC
CDR3: CSARDGGTSGYNEQFF

J: TRBJ2-7
size: few
D: .
V: TRBV9
DNA: TGTGCCAGCAGCGTGGGGAGCCCCACCCTAGCAGAGCAGTACTTC
CDR3: CASSVGSPTLAEQYF

J: TRBJ2-3
size: .
D: TRBD2
V: TRBV5-1
DNA: TGCGCCAGCAGCTCAAGCGGGGGGCAGGCAGATACGCAGTATTTT
CDR3: CASSSSGGQADTQYF

J: TRBJ2-3
size: few
D: .
V: TRBV5-1
DNA: TGCGCCAGCAGCTTGACTGCCGGACCAGATACGCAGTATTTT
CDR3: CASSLTAGPDTQYF

J: TRBJ2-7
size: many
D: .
V: TRBV7-2
DNA: TGTGCCAGCAGCTTAGAAGTATCCTCCTACGAGCAGTACTTC
CDR3: CASSLEVSSYEQYF

J: TRBJ2-3
size: .
D: .
V: TRBV5-6
DNA: TGTGCCAGCAGCTTGGTCAGGGTTGGGACAGATACGCAGTATTTT
CDR3: CASSLVRVGTDTQYF

J: TRBJ1-6
size: few
D: .
V: TRBV20-1
DNA: TGCAGTGACAGGGACTCCCTCCGTACCCTCCACTTT
CDR3: CSDRDSLRTLHF

J: TRBJ2-7
size: few
D: .
V: TRBV6-5
DNA: TGTGCCAGCAGTTTGAATGGAGTGCAGTACTTC
CDR3: CASSLNGVQYF

J: TRBJ2-2
size: .
D: .
V: TRBV3-1
DNA: TGTGCCAGCAGCCAAGATAGTAGCGGCCACACCGGGGAGCTGTTTTTT
CDR3: CASSQDSSGHTGELFF

J: TRBJ1-5
size: many
D: .
V: TRBV10-3
DNA: TGTGCCATCAGTGAGTCAGGCAGGGGAAGCAATCAGCCCCAGCATTTT
CDR3: CAISESGRGSNQPQHF

J: TRBJ2-5
size: .
D: TRBD2
V: TRBV6-4
DNA: TGTGCCAGCAAGACTAGCATGTCGGAGACCCAGTACTTC
CDR3: CASKTSMSETQYF

J: TRBJ2-1
size: few
D: .
V: TRBV7-3
DNA: TGTGCCAGCAGTCCTCAGAGCGGAGACAATGAGCAGTTCTTC
CDR3: CASSPQSGDNEQFF

J: TRBJ1-6
size: few
D: TRBD1
V: TRBV3-1
DNA: TGTGCCAGCAGCCAAGAGAGGACAGGATATTCACCCCTCCACTTT
CDR3: CASSQERTGYSPLHF

J: TRBJ1-1
size: many
D: .
V: TRBV20-1
DNA: TGCAGTGCTAGAGGGAACACTGAAGCTTTCTTT
CDR3: CSARGNTEAFF

J: TRBJ2-3
size: few
D: TRBD2
V: TRBV10-3
DNA: TGTGCCATCAGGCTCGGGGGGGGAAGCACAGATACGCAGTATTTT
CDR3: CAIRLGGGSTDTQYF

J: TRBJ2-7
size: few
D: .
V: TRBV11-1
DNA: TGTGCCAGCAGCCCAACCACGAGGAGTTACGAGCAGTACTTC
CDR3: CASSPTTRSYEQYF

J: TRBJ2-1
size: .
D: TRBD2
V: TRBV20-1
DNA: TGCAGTGCTGGAGTAGCGGGAGTTCGGAATGAGCAGTTCTTC
CDR3: CSAGVAGVRNEQFF

J: TRBJ2-1
size: many
D: .
V: TRBV20-1
DNA: TGCAGTGCTAGAAACCCGGGGGCCTACAATGAGCAGTTCTTC
CDR3: CSARNPGAYNEQFF

J: TRBJ2-7
size: .
D: .
V: TRBV21-1
DNA: TGTGCCAGCAGCAAAAATCAGGCTGCACGGTGCGAGCAGTACTTC
CDR3: CASSKNQAARCEQYF